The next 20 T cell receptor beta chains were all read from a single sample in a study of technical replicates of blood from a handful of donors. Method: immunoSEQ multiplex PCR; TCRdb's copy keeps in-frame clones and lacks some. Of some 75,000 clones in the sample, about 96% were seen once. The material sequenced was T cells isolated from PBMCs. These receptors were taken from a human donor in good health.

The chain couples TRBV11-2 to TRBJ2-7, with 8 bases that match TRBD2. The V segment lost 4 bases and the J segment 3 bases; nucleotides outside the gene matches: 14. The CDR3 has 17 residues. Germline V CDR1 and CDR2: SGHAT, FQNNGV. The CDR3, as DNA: TGTGCCAGCAGCTCAACCTGGGGTGAGCGGGAGAACTACGAGCAGTACTTC. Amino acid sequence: CASSSTWGERENYEQYF. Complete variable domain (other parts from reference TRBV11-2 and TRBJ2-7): EAGVAQSPRYKIIEKRQSVAFWCNPISGHATLYWYQQILGQGPKLLIQFQNNGVVDDSQLPKDRFSAERLKGVDSTLKIQPAKLEDSAVYLCASSSTWGERENYEQYFGPGTRLTVT.

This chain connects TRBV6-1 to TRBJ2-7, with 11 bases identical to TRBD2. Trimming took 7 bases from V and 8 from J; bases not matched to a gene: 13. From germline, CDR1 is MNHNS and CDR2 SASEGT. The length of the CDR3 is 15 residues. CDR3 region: CASTLPAASGRKQYF. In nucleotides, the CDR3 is TGTGCCAGCACCCTCCCTGCGGCTAGCGGGAGGAAGCAGTACTTC.

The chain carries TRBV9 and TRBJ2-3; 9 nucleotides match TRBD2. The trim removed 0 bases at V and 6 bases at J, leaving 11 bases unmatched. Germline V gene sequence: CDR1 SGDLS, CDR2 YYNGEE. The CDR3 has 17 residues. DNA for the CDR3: TGTGCCAGCAGCGTAGTAGCGGGAGCCCCTGGTGGGGATACGCAGTATTTT. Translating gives CASSVVAGAPGGDTQYF.

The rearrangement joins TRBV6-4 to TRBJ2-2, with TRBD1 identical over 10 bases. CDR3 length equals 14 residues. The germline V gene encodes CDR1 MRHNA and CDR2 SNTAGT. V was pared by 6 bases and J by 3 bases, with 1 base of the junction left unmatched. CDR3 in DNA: TGTGCCAGCAGCGGGACAGGGGACACCGGGGAGCTGTTTTTT. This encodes CASSGTGDTGELFF.

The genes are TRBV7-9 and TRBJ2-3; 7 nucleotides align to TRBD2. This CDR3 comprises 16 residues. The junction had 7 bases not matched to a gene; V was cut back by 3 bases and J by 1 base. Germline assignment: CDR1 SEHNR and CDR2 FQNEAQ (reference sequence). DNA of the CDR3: TGTGCCAGCAGCTTCGGGGGAGGGATGGGCACAGATACGCAGTATTTT. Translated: CASSFGGGMGTDTQYF. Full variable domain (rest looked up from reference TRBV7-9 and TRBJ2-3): DTGVSQNPRHKITKRGQNVTFRCDPISEHNRLYWYRQTLGQGPEFLTYFQNEAQLEKSRLLSDRFSAERPKGSFSTLEIQRTEQGDSAMYLCASSFGGGMGTDTQYFGPGTRLTVL.

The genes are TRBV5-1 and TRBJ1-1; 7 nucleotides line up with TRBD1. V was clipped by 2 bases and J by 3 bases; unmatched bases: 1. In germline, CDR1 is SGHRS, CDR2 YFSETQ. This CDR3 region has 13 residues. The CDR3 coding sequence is TGCGCCAGCAGCTTTCAGGGGGACACTGAAGCTTTCTTT. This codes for CASSFQGDTEAFF.

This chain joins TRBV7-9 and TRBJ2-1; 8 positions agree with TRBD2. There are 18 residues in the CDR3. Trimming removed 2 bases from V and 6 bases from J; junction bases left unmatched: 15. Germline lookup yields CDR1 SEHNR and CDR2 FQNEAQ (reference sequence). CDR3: CASSLSPLRGLVFNEQFF. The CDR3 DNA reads TGTGCCAGCAGCTTATCCCCACTTAGGGGACTAGTATTCAATGAGCAGTTCTTC. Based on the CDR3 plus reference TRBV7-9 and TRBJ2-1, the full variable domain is DTGVSQNPRHKITKRGQNVTFRCDPISEHNRLYWYRQTLGQGPEFLTYFQNEAQLEKSRLLSDRFSAERPKGSFSTLEIQRTEQGDSAMYLCASSLSPLRGLVFNEQFFGPGTRLTVL.

CDR3 coding DNA: TGTGCCAGCAGCTTAAGCAGGACTAGCGGGAGTCTCTACGAGCAGTACTTC. Translated, it gives CASSLSRTSGSLYEQYF. The chain has TRBV7-2 and TRBJ2-7; 13 nucleotides match TRBD2. V dropped 2 bases and J dropped 3; count of bases not matched to a gene: 7. The CDR3 sequence is 17 residues long. CDR1 and CDR2 from the germline V gene are SGHTA and FQGNSA. The full variable domain, rest sourced from reference TRBV7-2 and TRBJ2-7, is GAGVSQSPSNKVTEKGKDVELRCDPISGHTALYWYRQSLGQGLEFLIYFQGNSAPDKSGLPSDRFSAERTGGSVSTLTIQRTQQEDSAVYLCASSLSRTSGSLYEQYFGPGTRLTVT.

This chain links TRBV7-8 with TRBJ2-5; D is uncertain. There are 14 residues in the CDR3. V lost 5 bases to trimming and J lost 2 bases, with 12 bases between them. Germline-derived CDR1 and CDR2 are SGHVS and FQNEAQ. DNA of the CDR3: TGTGCCAGCAGCACCCTGACGGAGCAAGAGACCCAGTACTTC. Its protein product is CASSTLTEQETQYF.

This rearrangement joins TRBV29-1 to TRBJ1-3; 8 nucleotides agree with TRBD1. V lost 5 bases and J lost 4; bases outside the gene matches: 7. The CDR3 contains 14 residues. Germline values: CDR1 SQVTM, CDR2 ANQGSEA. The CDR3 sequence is CSVRGRGPGNTIYF. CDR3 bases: TGCAGCGTTAGGGGCAGGGGGCCGGGAAACACCATATATTTT.

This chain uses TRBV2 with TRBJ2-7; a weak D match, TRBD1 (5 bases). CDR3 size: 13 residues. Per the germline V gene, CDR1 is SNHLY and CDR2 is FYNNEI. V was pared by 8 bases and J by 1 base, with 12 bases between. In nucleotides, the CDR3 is TGTGCCAGCCAACTCCGACAGTCCTACGAGCAGTACTTC. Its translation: CASQLRQSYEQYF.

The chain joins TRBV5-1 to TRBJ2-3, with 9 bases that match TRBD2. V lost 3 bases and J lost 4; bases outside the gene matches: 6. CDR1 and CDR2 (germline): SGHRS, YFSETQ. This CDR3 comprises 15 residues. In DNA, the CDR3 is TGCGCCAGCAGCTCATTAGCGGGAGTTTCAGATACGCAGTATTTT. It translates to CASSSLAGVSDTQYF. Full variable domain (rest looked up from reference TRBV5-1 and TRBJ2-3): KAGVTQTPRYLIKTRGQQVTLSCSPISGHRSVSWYQQTPGQGLQFLFEYFSETQRNKGNFPGRFSGRQFSNSRSEMNVSTLELGDSALYLCASSSLAGVSDTQYFGPGTRLTVL.

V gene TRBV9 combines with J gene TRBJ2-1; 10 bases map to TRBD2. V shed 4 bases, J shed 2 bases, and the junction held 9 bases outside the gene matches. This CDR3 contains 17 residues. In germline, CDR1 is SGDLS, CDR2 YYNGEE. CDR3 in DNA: TGTGCCAGCAGCAAAAGACGGACTAGCGGAACCTACAATGAGCAGTTCTTC. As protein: CASSKRRTSGTYNEQFF.

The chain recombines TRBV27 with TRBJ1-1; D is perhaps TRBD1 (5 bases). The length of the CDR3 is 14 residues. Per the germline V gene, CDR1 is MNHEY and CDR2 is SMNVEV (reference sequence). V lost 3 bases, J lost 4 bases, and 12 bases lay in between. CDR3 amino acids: CASSFRELGTEAFF. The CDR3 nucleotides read TGTGCCAGCAGTTTCAGGGAACTGGGCACTGAAGCTTTCTTT.

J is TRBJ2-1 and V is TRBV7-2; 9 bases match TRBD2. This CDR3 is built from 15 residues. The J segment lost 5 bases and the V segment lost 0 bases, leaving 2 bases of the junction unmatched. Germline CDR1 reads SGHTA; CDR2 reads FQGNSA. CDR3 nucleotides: TGTGCCAGCAGCTTAGCGGGACTAGCACACAATGAGCAGTTCTTC. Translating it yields CASSLAGLAHNEQFF.

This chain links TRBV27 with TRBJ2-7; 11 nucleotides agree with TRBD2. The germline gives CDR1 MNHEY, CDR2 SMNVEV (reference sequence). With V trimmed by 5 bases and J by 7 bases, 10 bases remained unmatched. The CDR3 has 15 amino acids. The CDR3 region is CASSPGALAGGEQYF. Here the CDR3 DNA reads TGTGCCAGCAGTCCGGGGGCCTTAGCGGGAGGGGAGCAGTACTTC.

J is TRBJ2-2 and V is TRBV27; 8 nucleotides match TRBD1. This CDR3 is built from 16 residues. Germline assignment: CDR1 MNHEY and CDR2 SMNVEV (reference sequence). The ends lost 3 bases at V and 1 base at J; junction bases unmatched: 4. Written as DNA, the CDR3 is TGTGCCAGCAGTTTTGGACAGGGCCGGAACACCGGGGAGCTGTTTTTT. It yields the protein CASSFGQGRNTGELFF.

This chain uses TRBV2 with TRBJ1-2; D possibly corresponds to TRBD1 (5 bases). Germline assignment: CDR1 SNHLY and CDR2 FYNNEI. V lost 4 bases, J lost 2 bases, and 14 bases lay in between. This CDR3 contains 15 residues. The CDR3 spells CASSARPGQNYGYTF. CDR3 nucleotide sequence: TGTGCCAGCAGTGCCCGACCCGGACAAAACTATGGCTACACCTTC.

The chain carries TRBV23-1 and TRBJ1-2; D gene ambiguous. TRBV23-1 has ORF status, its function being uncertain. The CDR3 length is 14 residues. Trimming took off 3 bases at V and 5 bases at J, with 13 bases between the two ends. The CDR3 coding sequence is TGCGCCAGCAGTCATGACACAGTCAGTTATGGCTACACCTTC. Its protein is CASSHDTVSYGYTF.

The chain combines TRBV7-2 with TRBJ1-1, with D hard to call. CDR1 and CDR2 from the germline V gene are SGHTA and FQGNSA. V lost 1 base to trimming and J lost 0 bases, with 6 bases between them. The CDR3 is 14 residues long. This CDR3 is CASSLVVLNTEAFF. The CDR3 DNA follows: TGTGCCAGCAGCTTAGTAGTATTGAACACTGAAGCTTTCTTT.